These T cell receptor beta chains were read from a single sample in a study of blood T cell repertoires in COVID-19. The repertoire was sequenced with immunoSEQ multiplex PCR; TCRdb's copy has only in-frame clones and lacks some. The sample has hundreds of thousands of clones; roughly 90% are singletons. Sequencing was performed on peripheral blood. The receptors shown here come from a man in his forties or fifties with acute or convalescent COVID-19. The conserved cysteine and the conserved F or W are not part of the CDR3 here.

v_call	j_call	cdr3_aa
TRBV6-2/TRBV6-3	TRBJ2-1	ASSYDPRKEHEQF
TRBV9	TRBJ2-5	ASSVGWSGGAGETQY
TRBV7-9	TRBJ2-7	ASSIDSYSYEQY
TRBV5-4	TRBJ1-2	ASRQGLQGYGYT
TRBV29-1	TRBJ2-5	SVAVDRATQY
TRBV5-4	TRBJ2-7	ASSLAGSRSYEQY
TRBV2	TRBJ1-5	ASRWDRNQPQH
TRBV5-5	TRBJ1-2	ASSPPLSLGTGAGYT
TRBV29-1	TRBJ1-2	SVTREGQGTTSDFPLGDGYT
TRBV28	TRBJ1-1	ASSYAGGTF
TRBV28	TRBJ1-1	ASSLGMRQRTEAF
TRBV5-1	TRBJ1-1	ASSSSISTEAF
TRBV6-5	TRBJ2-2	ASKRSRNGELF
TRBV7-8	TRBJ1-2	ASSYLGQGAYGYT
TRBV27	TRBJ1-4	ASSPGWGHEKLF
TRBV27	TRBJ2-7	ASSSLDRVHDEQY